The 27 T cell receptor beta chains listed next were all sequenced from one sample in a study of blood T cell repertoires in COVID-19. Sequenced by immunoSEQ multiplex PCR; TCRdb stores in-frame clones only, minus some. The sample shows approximately 30,000 clones, about 89% of them seen only once. Material: peripheral blood. All receptors derive from a human donor in a cohort sampled during active COVID-19.

The CDR3 here is CASSQEGGWSTEAFF. CDR3 in DNA: TGCGCCAGCAGCCAAGAGGGGGGGTGGAGCACTGAAGCTTTCTTT. The gene calls are TRBV4-3 and TRBJ1-1, with D maybe TRBD1 (5 bases). The germline V gene encodes CDR1 LGHNA and CDR2 YSLEER. Trimming took off 0 bases at V and 4 bases at J, with 12 bases between the two ends. CDR3 size: 15 residues.

This chain uses TRBV28 with TRBJ1-4, with a weak D call TRBD1 (5 bases). CDR1 MDHEN and CDR2 SYDVKM come from the germline V gene. The CDR3 consists of 16 residues. V was pared by 6 bases and J by 6 bases, with 20 bases between. Here the CDR3 reads CASSIGWAQAYEKLFF. CDR3 coding DNA: TGTGCCAGCAGCATAGGATGGGCACAGGCCTATGAAAAACTGTTTTTT. The full variable domain, completed using reference TRBV28 and TRBJ1-4, is DVKVTQSSRYLVKRTGEKVFLECVQDMDHENMFWYRQDPGLGLRLIYFSYDVKMKEKGDIPEGYSVSREKKERFSLILESASTNQTSMYLCASSIGWAQAYEKLFFGSGTQLSVL.

This clone has just one count. This rearrangement joins TRBV9 to TRBJ2-3, with TRBD1 identical over 7 bases. The CDR3 extends over 15 amino acids. Germline-derived CDR1 and CDR2 are SGDLS and YYNGEE. Trimming cost V 3 bases and J 8 bases; bases outside gene matches: 12. CDR3 loop: CASSGQGQPLLTQYF. The CDR3 nucleotides read TGTGCCAGCAGCGGGCAGGGACAGCCCTTACTTACGCAGTATTTT.

The V and J genes are TRBV12-3 or TRBV12-4 and TRBJ1-2; 8 bases match TRBD1. The CDR3 extends over 13 amino acids. V lost 6 bases and J lost 4; bases outside the gene matches: 4. The CDR3 DNA reads TGTGCCAGCAGCTGGGACAGGATCTATGGCTACACCTTC. As protein: CASSWDRIYGYTF.

CDR3 bases: TGTGCCAGCTCACCGACAAATCCATATAGCAATCAGCCCCAGCATTTT. As protein: CASSPTNPYSNQPQHF. The rearrangement joins TRBV18 to TRBJ1-5; unclear D gene. This CDR3 region has 16 residues. Germline CDR1 reads KGHSH; CDR2 reads LQKENI. Trimming removed 3 bases at V and 0 bases at J, with 12 bases between.

The rearrangement links TRBV9 to TRBJ2-2; D not resolved. The CDR3 totals 13 residues. Germline V CDR1 and CDR2: SGDLS, YYNGEE. V was clipped by 0 bases and J by 4 bases, with 4 bases between them. CDR3 coding DNA: TGTGCCAGCAGCGTAGATAGCACCGGGGAGCTGTTTTTT. Translated, it gives CASSVDSTGELFF.

In nucleotides, the CDR3 is TGTGCCAGTAGTATCCTAGCGGGGGAGACCCAGTACTTC. As protein: CASSILAGETQYF. J is TRBJ2-5 and V is TRBV19, with TRBD2 identical over 9 bases. V shed 3 bases, J shed 5 bases, and the junction held 1 base outside the gene matches. Looked up from germline, CDR1 is LNHDA and CDR2 is SQIVND (reference sequence). The CDR3 has 13 residues. Full variable domain (rest looked up from reference TRBV19 and TRBJ2-5): DGGITQSPKYLFRKEGQNVTLSCEQNLNHDAMYWYRQDPGQGLRLIYYSQIVNDFQKGDIAEGYSVSREKKESFPLTVTSAQKNPTAFYLCASSILAGETQYFGPGTRLLVL.

The chain carries TRBV7-9 and TRBJ2-7, with D possibly being TRBD1 (6 bases). CDR3 size: 15 residues. Trimming took off 5 bases at V and 7 bases at J, with 21 bases between the two ends. Germline V gene lookup returns CDR1 SEHNR and CDR2 FQNEAQ (reference sequence). The CDR3 loop is CASSQGRGKVGEQYF. CDR3 sequence (DNA): TGTGCCAGCAGCCAGGGGAGAGGAAAGGTTGGTGAGCAGTACTTC.

This chain connects TRBV6-1 to TRBJ1-2; D remains unclear. The CDR3 covers 15 residues. Germline V gene sequence: CDR1 MNHNS, CDR2 SASEGT. Trimming took off 3 bases at V and 0 bases at J, with 11 bases between the two ends. The CDR3 coding sequence is TGTGCCAGCAGTGATCGGTTTTTGGCTAACTATGGCTACACCTTC. This translates into CASSDRFLANYGYTF.

This clone came up once. The rearrangement joins TRBV28 to TRBJ1-2; 8 bases align to TRBD1. The CDR3 sequence is 12 residues long. J gave up 6 bases and V 6 bases, and 3 bases lay outside the gene matches. CDR1 MDHEN and CDR2 SYDVKM come from the germline V gene. The CDR3 nucleotides are TGTGCCAGCAGGCTGACAGGGGATGGCTACACCTTC. This encodes CASRLTGDGYTF.

The J gene is TRBJ2-7, the V gene TRBV5-1; 10 bases align to TRBD1. With V trimmed by 4 bases and J by 2 bases, 3 bases remained unmatched. This CDR3 is 14 amino acids long. The V gene's germline CDR1 is SGHRS and CDR2 YFSETQ. The CDR3 reads CASSGGTGAYEQYF. The CDR3 region has the DNA TGCGCCAGCAGCGGGGGGACAGGGGCCTACGAGCAGTACTTC.

The chain recombines TRBV24-1 with TRBJ2-7; D possibly corresponds to TRBD1 (6 bases). Germline V gene data show CDR1 as KGHDR and CDR2 as SFDVKD. The CDR3 runs to 15 residues. V gave up 3 bases and J gave up 4 bases, with 15 bases separating them. CDR3 sequence reads: CATSDPTGRGYEQYF. The CDR3 DNA reads TGTGCCACCAGTGATCCCACAGGGAGAGGGTACGAGCAGTACTTC.

V usage is TRBV2 and J usage is TRBJ2-4; D gene uncertain. The germline V and J ends were trimmed by 6 bases and 6 bases, with 15 bases remaining between them. This CDR3 region has 14 residues. The germline gives CDR1 SNHLY, CDR2 FYNNEI. The CDR3 coding sequence is TGTGCCAGCAGGATAGACGGCACGGGAAACATTCAGTACTTC. Amino acids: CASRIDGTGNIQYF.

The chain joins TRBV19 to TRBJ2-7; TRBD2 matches at 8 bases. V was clipped by 9 bases and J by 2 bases; unmatched bases: 9. The CDR3 covers 14 residues. Germline loops: CDR1 LNHDA, CDR2 SQIVND (reference sequence). CDR3: CASTSGGGTYEQYF. DNA of the CDR3: TGTGCCAGCACCTCCGGGGGGGGGACCTACGAGCAGTACTTC.

This clone was seen only a few times. The V gene is TRBV11-2, the J gene TRBJ2-2, with 8 bases identical to TRBD1. Losses at the gene ends were 8 bases for V and 0 bases for J; bases not matched to a gene: 5. The germline V gene encodes CDR1 SGHAT and CDR2 FQNNGV. This CDR3 has 15 residues. The DNA for the CDR3 is TGTGCCAGCTCCCGGGGACAGGCGAACACCGGGGAGCTGTTTTTT. Translation: CASSRGQANTGELFF.

The CDR3 spells CASSHYGQGLDAEKLFF. CDR3 nucleotide sequence: TGTGCCAGCAGCCACTACGGACAGGGCTTGGATGCTGAAAAACTGTTTTTT. The gene calls are TRBV4-2 and TRBJ1-4; 8 positions agree with TRBD1. The V gene end was trimmed by 3 bases and the J gene end by 7 bases; junction bases not matched to a gene: 13. The CDR3 sequence is 17 residues long. Germline loops: CDR1 LGHNA, CDR2 YNFKEQ.

The chain carries TRBV9 and TRBJ2-4, with a weak D call TRBD2 (5 bases). The CDR3 has 15 residues. Trimming removed 0 bases at V and 4 bases at J, with 11 bases between. The germline V gene encodes CDR1 SGDLS and CDR2 YYNGEE. The CDR3: CASSVDSSGKNIQYF. CDR3 in DNA: TGTGCCAGCAGCGTAGATTCCAGCGGAAAAAACATTCAGTACTTC.

CDR3: CASSPGAGGDYGYTF. DNA of the CDR3: TGTGCCAGCTCCCCTGGCGCAGGGGGTGACTATGGCTACACCTTC. The chain is built from TRBV18 and TRBJ1-2; 7 bases line up with TRBD1. J gave up 3 bases and V 6 bases, and 10 bases lay outside the gene matches. From germline, CDR1 is KGHSH and CDR2 LQKENI. The CDR3 totals 15 residues.

V is TRBV7-2 and J is TRBJ1-6; D might be TRBD1 (5 bases). CDR1 and CDR2 from the germline V gene are SGHTA and FQGNSA. CDR3 length: 14 residues. Trimming removed 5 bases from V and 10 bases from J, with 15 bases in between. The CDR3 DNA sequence: TGTGCCAGCAGCGCCAACCCAGGGTTCTCACCCCTCCACTTT. It is translated as CASSANPGFSPLHF. Full variable domain (missing parts from reference TRBV7-2 and TRBJ1-6): GAGVSQSPSNKVTEKGKDVELRCDPISGHTALYWYRQSLGQGLEFLIYFQGNSAPDKSGLPSDRFSAERTGGSVSTLTIQRTQQEDSAVYLCASSANPGFSPLHFGNGTRLTVT.

This clone has a single count. The chain couples TRBV4-1 to TRBJ2-7, with TRBD1 identical over 11 bases. CDR1 is MGHRA, CDR2 YSYEKL, per germline. The CDR3 sequence is 15 residues long. The J segment lost 1 base and the V segment lost 4 bases, leaving 3 bases of the junction unmatched. CDR3 nucleotides: TGCGCCAGCAGCCCGGGACAGGGGGTATCCTACGAGCAGTACTTC. This codes for CASSPGQGVSYEQYF.

This clone came up a few times. The chain carries TRBV6-5 and TRBJ1-6, with TRBD1 matching 10 bases. The CDR3 totals 15 residues. Germline V CDR1 and CDR2: MNHEY, SVGAGI. V shed 4 bases and J 10 bases; nucleotides not matched to a gene: 7. The CDR3 DNA sequence: TGTGCCAGCAGTTCGACCGGGACAGGGGAATCACCCCTCCACTTT. Its translation: CASSSTGTGESPLHF.

The chain has TRBV5-5 and TRBJ1-5, with 9 bases identical to TRBD1. This CDR3 contains 17 residues. V was clipped by 2 bases and J by 9 bases; unmatched bases: 15. CDR1 SGHKS and CDR2 YYEKEE come from the germline V gene (reference sequence). The CDR3 region is CASSFESGTGLLGPQHF. The CDR3 nucleotides are TGTGCCAGCAGCTTCGAATCCGGGACAGGGCTCCTGGGGCCCCAGCATTTT.

This chain connects TRBV15 to TRBJ2-7, with D unclear. Trimming removed 0 bases from V and 7 bases from J, with 16 bases in between. The CDR3 totals 15 residues. Germline CDR1 reads LNHNV; CDR2 reads YYDKDF (reference sequence). The CDR3 reads CATSRDWMIPREQYF. For the CDR3, the DNA is TGTGCCACCAGCAGAGATTGGATGATCCCGCGGGAGCAGTACTTC.

The CDR3, as DNA: TGTGCCAGCAGCTTACCGTACAGGGCCGGGACAGATACGCAGTATTTT. It specifies CASSLPYRAGTDTQYF. The genes are TRBV7-2 and TRBJ2-3; D is perhaps TRBD1 (6 bases). Germline loops: CDR1 SGHTA, CDR2 FQGNSA. V lost 2 bases, J lost 3 bases, and 15 bases lay in between. The CDR3 loop spans 16 amino acids.

The rearrangement links TRBV11-2 to TRBJ2-3, with D perhaps TRBD2 (7 bases). Trimming pared 1 base from V and 2 bases from J, leaving 10 bases between. Germline V CDR1 and CDR2: SGHAT, FQNNGV. The CDR3 covers 15 residues. This CDR3 reads CASSLAGGNTDTQYF. CDR3 bases: TGTGCCAGCAGCTTAGCGGGGGGCAACACAGATACGCAGTATTTT.

The V and J genes are TRBV19 and TRBJ1-2, with no clear D. CDR1 is LNHDA, CDR2 SQIVND, per germline (reference sequence). CDR3 length equals 12 residues. V was shortened by 4 bases and J by 3 bases, with 6 bases between the two germline ends. For the CDR3, the DNA is TGTGCCAGTAGTAGGAGGGACTATGGCTACACCTTC. Amino acid sequence: CASSRRDYGYTF.

V gene TRBV4-1 combines with J gene TRBJ2-7, with D tentatively TRBD1 (5 bases). V was pared by 0 bases and J by 6 bases, with 18 bases between. CDR3 length equals 16 residues. The germline gives CDR1 MGHRA, CDR2 YSYEKL. The chain's CDR3 is CASSQDDIQGRVEQYF. The CDR3 nucleotides read TGCGCCAGCAGCCAAGATGATATCCAGGGAAGGGTCGAGCAGTACTTC.